Here is one TCR beta chain with its context. This entry comes from a study of blood T cell repertoires in COVID-19. Study as a whole: Nucleic acid was either cDNA or gDNA, and it came from T cells, B-cell-depleted T cells, or PBMCs.

Some clones are missing from TCRdb's copy, which holds only in-frame ones; the method was immunoSEQ multiplex PCR. This sample has 120,000 to 150,000 clones; 79% occur once, and the top ten carry less than 4.5%. This CDR3 has 15 amino acids. Germline CDR1 LGHDT, CDR2 YNNKEL (reference sequence). The V gene end was trimmed by 1 base and the J gene end by 0 bases; junction bases not matched to a gene: 0. The sequence derives from a man aged 60-69 years with acute or convalescent COVID-19. This chain uses TRBV3-1 (or the pseudogene TRBV3-2) with TRBJ1-2; 9 bases line up with TRBD1. Sample: peripheral blood. Here the CDR3 reads CASSQGDRANYGYTF. CDR3 coding DNA: TGTGCCAGCAGCCAAGGGGACAGGGCTAACTATGGCTACACCTTC.